Listed below are T cell receptor beta chains from one sample, sequenced in a study of shared clonotypes between healthy human individuals. Here immunoSEQ multiplex PCR was the method, and the copy in TCRdb shows in-frame clones only, minus some. The data hold roughly 2.4 million clones, with under 97% observed a single time. The material sequenced was naive CD4+ T cells sorted from blood. These receptors originate from a man between 18 and 35 years old in good health. CDR3s include the opening cysteine and the closing phenylalanine or tryptophan. The D gene is left open where the match is weak. The size of a clone is reported for some rows only, either as once, few or many, or as a class for expanded clones.

v_gene,d_gene,abundance,len,j_gene,CDR3aa,CDR3nt
TRBV18,TRBD1,NA,14,TRBJ1-2,CASSPADRRSGYTF,TGTGCCAGCTCACCTGCGGACAGGAGGAGTGGCTACACCTTC
TRBV4-1,NA,NA,16,TRBJ1-4,CASSQMGTRANEKLFF,TGCGCCAGCAGCCAGATGGGGACAAGAGCTAATGAAAAACTGTTTTTT
TRBV18,TRBD1,NA,19,TRBJ1-2,CASSPRRERQGASPYGYTF,TGTGCCAGCTCACCAAGAAGGGAACGACAGGGGGCCTCTCCCTATGGCTACACCTTC
TRBV9,NA,NA,15,TRBJ2-1,CASSPQGTPYNEQFF,TGTGCCAGCAGCCCCCAGGGGACCCCCTACAATGAGCAGTTCTTC
TRBV30,NA,NA,15,TRBJ2-7,CAWSVPPATIYEQYF,TGTGCCTGGAGTGTCCCCCCAGCAACAATCTACGAGCAGTACTTC
TRBV9,TRBD2,NA,16,TRBJ2-5,CASSAGRTSGQETQYF,TGTGCCAGCAGCGCGGGCAGGACTAGCGGCCAAGAGACCCAGTACTTC
TRBV5-4,TRBD1,NA,18,TRBJ1-6,CASSMTGAANSYNSPLHF,TGTGCCAGCAGCATGACAGGGGCCGCGAACTCCTATAATTCACCCCTCCACTTT
TRBV6-6,TRBD2,NA,16,TRBJ2-1,CASSRFSGTSYNEQFF,TGTGCCAGCAGCCGATTTAGCGGGACATCCTACAATGAGCAGTTCTTC
TRBV6-1,TRBD1,NA,14,TRBJ1-6,CASSGWTGNSPLHF,TGTGCCAGCAGTGGGTGGACAGGTAATTCACCCCTCCACTTT
TRBV18,NA,NA,15,TRBJ2-2,CASSRGTSNTGELFF,TGTGCCAGCTCTCGCGGGACGTCTAACACCGGGGAGCTGTTTTTT
TRBV2,NA,NA,15,TRBJ2-3,CASSPGGHAGDTQYF,TGTGCCAGCAGTCCTGGGGGCCACGCTGGAGATACGCAGTATTTT
TRBV7-9,TRBD1,NA,14,TRBJ2-1,CASRRRTGDNEQFF,TGTGCCAGCAGACGACGTACAGGGGACAATGAGCAGTTCTTC
TRBV9,NA,NA,15,TRBJ2-3,CASSVIGGRIDTQYF,TGTGCCAGCAGCGTAATCGGGGGCCGGATAGATACGCAGTATTTT
TRBV10-1,TRBD2,NA,16,TRBJ2-3,CASSEVSGRPTDTQYF,TGCGCCAGCAGTGAGGTCAGCGGGAGGCCCACAGATACGCAGTATTTT
TRBV7-6,NA,NA,14,TRBJ1-5,CASSLGLSNQPQHF,TGTGCCAGCAGCTTAGGGCTCTCCAATCAGCCCCAGCATTTT
TRBV9,NA,NA,16,TRBJ2-2,CASGLGQGKSTGELFF,TGTGCCAGCGGACTCGGGCAGGGTAAGAGCACCGGGGAGCTGTTTTTT
TRBV4-1,TRBD2,NA,16,TRBJ2-3,CASSSAAGGLADTQYF,TGCGCCAGCAGCTCAGCCGCGGGAGGGCTGGCAGATACGCAGTATTTT
TRBV6-1,NA,NA,13,TRBJ2-4,CASQGAGWNIQYF,TGTGCCAGCCAAGGGGCAGGGTGGAACATTCAGTACTTC
TRBV2,NA,once,13,TRBJ1-1,CASPRQMNTEAFF,TGTGCCAGCCCCCGACAGATGAACACTGAAGCTTTCTTT
TRBV5-1,TRBD2,NA,14,TRBJ2-5,CASSSIAGVETQYF,TGCGCCAGCAGCTCCATTGCGGGGGTGGAGACCCAGTACTTC
TRBV7-2,NA,NA,16,TRBJ2-7,CASSSGGGFSSYEQYF,TGTGCCAGCAGCTCTGGAGGGGGGTTTAGCTCCTACGAGCAGTACTTC
TRBV5-4,NA,NA,15,TRBJ2-7,CASSLGGLDIYEQYF,TGTGCCAGCAGCTTGGGGGGACTTGACATTTACGAGCAGTACTTC
TRBV6-6,NA,NA,12,TRBJ2-7,CASSYSLQGSYF,TGTGCCAGCAGTTACTCGCTGCAGGGGAGCTACTTC
TRBV28,NA,NA,11,TRBJ2-7,CASSAPYAQYF,TGTGCCAGCAGCGCCCCGTACGCGCAGTACTTC
TRBV30,NA,NA,13,TRBJ1-2,CAWSAGAGYGYTF,TGTGCCTGGAGTGCAGGGGCCGGCTATGGCTACACCTTC
TRBV30,NA,NA,17,TRBJ1-5,CAWTPYVGDRLNQPQHF,TGTGCCTGGACCCCTTACGTGGGAGACCGACTAAATCAGCCCCAGCATTTT
TRBV11-3,NA,NA,16,TRBJ1-2,CASSPPMRPTNYGYTF,TGTGCCAGCAGCCCCCCAATGCGGCCAACTAACTATGGCTACACCTTC
TRBV5-1,NA,once,15,TRBJ2-1,CASSLQRGYGNEQFF,TGCGCCAGCAGCTTGCAACGGGGGTATGGGAATGAGCAGTTCTTC
TRBV19,TRBD2,NA,15,TRBJ2-1,CASSPRNLAGGEQFF,TGTGCCAGTAGTCCCCGGAACCTAGCGGGAGGTGAGCAGTTCTTC
TRBV18,TRBD1,NA,14,TRBJ1-2,CASSQPGQLYGYTF,TGTGCCAGCTCACAACCGGGACAGTTGTATGGCTACACCTTC
TRBV19,TRBD2,NA,16,TRBJ2-3,CASSMLLAGATDTQYF,TGTGCCAGTAGTATGTTGCTAGCGGGGGCCACAGATACGCAGTATTTT
TRBV7-3,NA,NA,13,TRBJ2-1,CASSLMGYNEQFF,TGTGCCAGCAGCTTGATGGGGTACAATGAGCAGTTCTTC
TRBV10-3,TRBD1,once,15,TRBJ2-7,CASSGDRGPPYEQYF,TGTGCCAGCAGTGGGGACAGGGGGCCTCCTTACGAGCAGTACTTC
TRBV7-2,TRBD2,NA,14,TRBJ2-7,CASSLPAGPYGQYF,TGTGCCAGCAGCTTACCAGCGGGACCCTACGGGCAGTACTTC
TRBV4-1,TRBD2,NA,16,TRBJ2-5,CASSPRLAGMQETQYF,TGCGCCAGCAGCCCCCGACTAGCGGGGATGCAAGAGACCCAGTACTTC
TRBV19,NA,NA,13,TRBJ1-4,CASRTGTNEKLFF,TGTGCCAGTAGAACCGGGACAAATGAAAAACTGTTTTTT
TRBV13,NA,NA,14,TRBJ2-7,CASSLRATRNEQYF,TGTGCCAGCAGCCTCAGGGCGACTAGGAACGAGCAGTACTTC
TRBV5-1,NA,NA,17,TRBJ2-7,CASSFPKGGTVSYEQYF,TGCGCCAGCAGCTTCCCCAAAGGGGGAACAGTCTCCTACGAGCAGTACTTC
TRBV5-1,TRBD2,NA,17,TRBJ2-3,CASSSVGRSGSADTQYF,TGCGCCAGCAGCTCCGTAGGCCGAAGCGGGAGCGCAGATACGCAGTATTTT
TRBV5-4,NA,few,13,TRBJ1-2,CASSLDGNYGYTF,TGTGCCAGCAGCTTGGACGGGAACTATGGCTACACCTTC
TRBV7-8,NA,NA,16,TRBJ2-5,CASTKNDISPQETQYF,TGTGCCAGCACAAAGAACGACATTTCACCCCAAGAGACCCAGTACTTC
TRBV5-1,TRBD1,NA,17,TRBJ1-2,CASSFGRGQASNYGYTF,TGCGCCAGCAGCTTTGGAAGGGGACAGGCCTCTAACTATGGCTACACCTTC
TRBV6-1,NA,once,13,TRBJ2-2,CAHRGPGTGELFF,TGTGCTCACCGGGGGCCGGGCACCGGGGAGCTGTTTTTT
TRBV19,TRBD1,NA,14,TRBJ2-2,CASRDRVNTGELFF,TGTGCCAGCCGGGACAGGGTGAACACCGGGGAGCTGTTTTTT
TRBV10-3,TRBD2,NA,14,TRBJ2-7,CASTKTGGVHEQYF,TGTGCCAGCACCAAAACGGGGGGGGTCCACGAGCAGTACTTC
TRBV6-5,NA,NA,14,TRBJ1-2,CASSSPRQSNGYTF,TGTGCCAGCAGTTCTCCTCGACAGTCCAATGGCTACACCTTC
TRBV5-1,NA,NA,18,TRBJ2-2,CASSLGQGSTVGTGELFF,TGCGCCAGCAGCTTGGGTCAGGGAAGTACGGTGGGCACCGGGGAGCTGTTTTTT
TRBV9,TRBD2,NA,13,TRBJ2-7,CASSGTAGGEQYF,TGTGCCAGCAGCGGAACAGCGGGGGGCGAGCAGTACTTC
TRBV4-1,TRBD1,NA,14,TRBJ1-1,CASSPGTANTEAFF,TGCGCCAGCAGCCCGGGGACAGCGAACACTGAAGCTTTCTTT
TRBV5-1,TRBD1,NA,13,TRBJ2-3,CASRTGGTDTQYF,TGCGCCAGCAGGACAGGGGGCACAGATACGCAGTATTTT
TRBV19,NA,NA,15,TRBJ2-7,CASSFGEGAPYEQYF,TGTGCCAGTAGTTTCGGGGAGGGGGCACCCTACGAGCAGTACTTC
TRBV7-3,NA,NA,15,TRBJ2-5,CASSLLSTGEQTQYF,TGTGCCAGCAGCCTTTTATCTACGGGGGAACAGACCCAGTACTTC
TRBV7-2,NA,NA,14,TRBJ1-1,CASSLKRVGTEAFF,TGTGCCAGCAGCCTTAAGAGGGTCGGCACTGAAGCTTTCTTT
TRBV7-6,NA,NA,13,TRBJ2-7,CASSLTATYEQYF,TGTGCCAGCAGCTTAACAGCGACCTACGAGCAGTACTTC
TRBV6-5,NA,NA,15,TRBJ2-3,CASSYIGYSTDTQYF,TGTGCCAGCAGTTACATAGGGTATAGCACAGATACGCAGTATTTT
TRBV6-5,NA,NA,13,TRBJ1-5,CASRGDENQPQHF,TGTGCCAGCAGGGGGGATGAAAATCAGCCCCAGCATTTT
TRBV25-1,NA,NA,16,TRBJ1-4,CASSEIGRGGGEKLFF,TGTGCCAGCAGTGAAATAGGCCGGGGAGGAGGTGAAAAACTGTTTTTT
TRBV11-2,NA,NA,15,TRBJ2-7,CASSLVSGGRGEQYF,TGTGCCAGCAGCTTAGTTTCTGGGGGCAGGGGCGAGCAGTACTTC
TRBV6-5,NA,NA,15,TRBJ2-5,CASSYWRAPEETQYF,TGTGCCAGCAGTTACTGGAGGGCCCCAGAAGAGACCCAGTACTTC
TRBV11-3,NA,NA,13,TRBJ2-7,CASSLEGKSEQYF,TGTGCCAGCAGCTTGGAGGGAAAGTCCGAGCAGTACTTC